This is a list of T cell receptor beta chains from one sample in a study of beta chain features in type 1 diabetes. The method was immunoSEQ multiplex PCR; TCRdb's version includes in-frame clones alone and lacks a portion of them. Among roughly 380,000 clones listed, 15% to 20% were seen once. Input material: naive CD4+ T cells from blood. All receptors derive from a young woman in good health. Each CDR3 is given with its conserved first and last residue. D genes are given only for firm matches. Clone size is not always given. Where it is, it says once, few, many or a class for expanded clones.

v_gene,j_gene,abundance,d_gene,CDR3aa,CDR3nt
TRBV9,TRBJ1-1,few,NA,CASSVSMNTEAFF,TGTGCCAGCAGCGTTTCTATGAACACTGAAGCTTTCTTT
TRBV19,TRBJ2-5,NA,NA,CASSAVQETQYF,TGTGCCAGTAGTGCGGTACAAGAGACCCAGTACTTC
TRBV5-4,TRBJ1-2,few,NA,CASSLDAGSRYGYTF,TGTGCCAGCAGCTTGGACGCAGGCAGCCGCTATGGCTACACCTTC
TRBV9,TRBJ2-5,NA,NA,CASSGSIRSDVETQYF,TGTGCCAGCAGCGGGAGCATACGTTCTGATGTAGAGACCCAGTACTTC
TRBV4-1,TRBJ1-1,NA,NA,CASSHTDSNTEAFF,TGCGCCAGCAGCCACACTGACTCGAACACTGAAGCTTTCTTT
TRBV29-1,TRBJ2-3,NA,TRBD2,CSVATTSGRGTDTQYF,TGCAGCGTTGCGACGACTAGCGGGAGAGGGACAGATACGCAGTATTTT
TRBV29-1,TRBJ2-1,few,NA,CSVEEQELYNEQFF,TGCAGCGTTGAGGAACAGGAGCTGTACAATGAGCAGTTCTTC
TRBV7-7,TRBJ1-1,NA,NA,CASSLMRNTEAFF,TGTGCTAGCAGCTTAATGAGGAACACTGAAGCTTTCTTT
TRBV25-1,TRBJ1-6,few,NA,CASSESNSYNSPLHF,TGTGCCAGCAGTGAATCCAACTCCTATAATTCACCCCTCCACTTT
TRBV19,TRBJ2-5,NA,TRBD1,CASRLTGPRTETQYF,TGTGCCAGTAGGCTGACAGGGCCGAGGACGGAGACCCAGTACTTC
TRBV5-6,TRBJ1-1,few,NA,CASSRQDTEAFF,TGTGCCAGCAGCCGCCAGGACACTGAAGCTTTCTTT
TRBV30,TRBJ2-7,few,TRBD1,CAWTNRGQGYYEQYF,TGTGCCTGGACGAACCGCGGACAGGGGTACTACGAGCAGTACTTC
TRBV11-2,TRBJ2-7,few,NA,CASSLGAVRTYEQYF,TGTGCCAGCAGCTTAGGGGCAGTGCGAACCTACGAGCAGTACTTC
TRBV6-5,TRBJ2-1,NA,NA,CASSPRSNEQFF,TGTGCCAGCAGTCCTCGGTCCAATGAGCAGTTCTTC
TRBV2,TRBJ1-1,few,NA,CATSREEGYTEAFF,TGTGCCACCTCCCGGGAGGAGGGGTACACTGAAGCTTTCTTT
TRBV7-9,TRBJ2-5,few,NA,CASSFGETQYF,TGTGCCAGCAGCTTCGGGGAGACCCAGTACTTC
TRBV7-9,TRBJ2-3,few,NA,CASIPGSTDTQYF,TGTGCCAGCATCCCAGGGAGCACAGATACGCAGTATTTT
TRBV11-2,TRBJ2-4,NA,NA,CASSLELYSGIFQYF,TGTGCCAGCAGCTTAGAACTCTACAGCGGAATCTTTCAGTACTTC
TRBV7-2,TRBJ2-5,few,NA,CASSLDRGWETQYF,TGTGCCAGCAGCTTAGACCGGGGATGGGAGACCCAGTACTTC
TRBV13,TRBJ1-6,once,TRBD1,CASSLRGQINSPLHF,TGTGCCAGCAGCTTAAGGGGACAGATTAATTCACCCCTCCACTTT
TRBV19,TRBJ1-2,NA,TRBD1,CASSIGQGAVVDYGYTF,TGTGCCAGTAGTATCGGACAGGGGGCTGTTGTCGACTATGGCTACACCTTC
TRBV5-1,TRBJ1-1,few,TRBD1,CASSSDRALLNTEAFF,TGCGCCAGCAGCTCCGACAGGGCCCTTCTGAACACTGAAGCTTTCTTT
TRBV4-3,TRBJ2-2,NA,NA,CASSPRRTNTGELFF,TGCGCCAGCAGCCCCCGGCGGACGAACACCGGGGAGCTGTTTTTT
TRBV30,TRBJ2-7,NA,NA,CAWSVGGKSYEQYF,TGTGCCTGGAGTGTCGGGGGAAAGTCCTACGAGCAGTACTTC
TRBV11-3,TRBJ2-6,few,NA,CASSLGYGAGANVLTF,TGTGCCAGCAGCTTAGGATACGGGGCTGGGGCCAACGTCCTGACTTTC
TRBV15,TRBJ2-7,NA,NA,CATSRDRTEQYEQYF,TGTGCCACCAGCAGAGATCGGACAGAACAATACGAGCAGTACTTC
TRBV2,TRBJ1-6,NA,TRBD1,CASLRGPNSPLHF,TGTGCCAGTCTCAGGGGGCCCAATTCACCCCTCCACTTT
TRBV7-2,TRBJ1-5,NA,TRBD1,CASSLVSGGSNQPQHF,TGTGCCAGCAGCTTAGTGTCAGGGGGAAGCAATCAGCCCCAGCATTTT
TRBV7-2,TRBJ2-1,few,TRBD1,CASSQRGTGGNEQFF,TGTGCCAGCAGCCAAAGGGGGACAGGGGGAAATGAGCAGTTCTTC
TRBV9,TRBJ2-1,few,TRBD2,CASSVGLAGGQGNEQFF,TGTGCCAGCAGCGTAGGACTAGCGGGAGGGCAAGGCAATGAGCAGTTCTTC
TRBV10-3,TRBJ1-4,NA,NA,CAIGKTGEGQELFF,TGTGCCATCGGTAAGACAGGAGAGGGCCAGGAACTGTTTTTT
TRBV25-1,TRBJ2-7,NA,TRBD1,CASSELGTGGSYEQYF,TGTGCCAGCAGTGAATTAGGGACAGGGGGCTCCTACGAGCAGTACTTC
TRBV29-1,TRBJ2-1,few,TRBD2,CSVVPSGGVYNEQFF,TGCAGCGTTGTGCCTAGCGGGGGGGTTTACAATGAGCAGTTCTTC
TRBV5-4,TRBJ1-2,few,NA,CASSLGGNYGYTF,TGTGCCAGCAGCCTAGGGGGTAACTATGGCTACACCTTC
TRBV5-1,TRBJ2-5,few,NA,CASSLSPQETQYF,TGCGCCAGCAGCCTGAGCCCCCAAGAGACCCAGTACTTC
TRBV30,TRBJ2-2,NA,TRBD1,CAWSGDLGQGRGELFF,TGTGCCTGGAGTGGGGACTTGGGACAGGGACGCGGGGAGCTGTTTTTT
TRBV7-9,TRBJ2-1,NA,TRBD2,CASSLQSSGSTHEQFF,TGTGCCAGCAGCCTACAGTCTAGCGGGTCTACACATGAGCAGTTCTTC
TRBV5-6,TRBJ1-5,few,NA,CASSSTGGRIGQPQHF,TGTGCCAGCAGCTCAACGGGAGGGAGGATCGGTCAGCCCCAGCATTTT
TRBV5-6,TRBJ1-6,few,TRBD1,CASSVGQGGSPLHF,TGTGCCAGCAGCGTGGGACAGGGGGGTTCACCCCTCCACTTT
TRBV19,TRBJ2-7,NA,NA,CASSIGERDRYEQYF,TGTGCCAGTAGTATTGGGGAGAGGGATAGATACGAGCAGTACTTC
TRBV11-2,TRBJ2-7,few,TRBD1,CASSLRRDRASYEQYF,TGTGCCAGCAGCCTGCGTAGGGACAGGGCCTCCTACGAGCAGTACTTC
TRBV29-1,TRBJ1-1,few,NA,CSVVKAGSVNTEAFF,TGCAGCGTTGTAAAAGCCGGGAGCGTGAACACTGAAGCTTTCTTT
TRBV11-3,TRBJ1-1,NA,NA,CASSRSHRTEAFF,TGTGCCAGCAGCCGCTCGCACAGGACTGAAGCTTTCTTT
TRBV25-1,TRBJ2-1,NA,NA,CASSASSEQFF,TGTGCCAGCAGTGCCTCCTCGGAGCAGTTCTTC
TRBV25-1,TRBJ2-1,few,TRBD2,CASSDLLAGDHNEQFF,TGTGCCAGCAGTGATCTCCTAGCGGGAGACCACAATGAGCAGTTCTTC
TRBV30,TRBJ2-1,once,NA,CAWSTGVNNEQFF,TGTGCCTGGTCGACAGGCGTGAACAATGAGCAGTTCTTC
TRBV7-8,TRBJ2-5,NA,TRBD2,CASSPTRTSVRGETQYF,TGTGCCAGCAGCCCTACCCGGACTAGCGTCCGAGGAGAGACCCAGTACTTC